The 27 T cell receptor beta chains below come from one sample, sequenced in a study of blood T cell repertoires in COVID-19. Some clones are missing from TCRdb's copy, which holds only in-frame ones; the method was immunoSEQ multiplex PCR. This table holds about 180,000 clones, roughly 77% found once. Input material: peripheral blood. Receptors were obtained from a woman older than 75 with COVID-19, enrolled during active disease.

The V call is TRBV11-3, the J call TRBJ2-1, with 11 bases matching TRBD2. V shed 5 bases, J shed 12 bases, and the junction held 9 bases outside the gene matches. The CDR3 runs 14 residues. Per the germline V gene, CDR1 is SGHNT and CDR2 is YENEEA. This CDR3 is CASSVTSGAAMQFF. The CDR3 bases are TGTGCCAGCAGCGTGACTAGCGGGGCCGCGATGCAGTTCTTC.

This sequence joins TRBV5-5 and TRBJ1-1; unclear D gene. CDR1 is SGHKS and CDR2 is YYEKEE in the germline V gene (reference sequence). CDR3 size: 15 residues. Trimming removed 3 bases from V and 2 bases from J, with 14 bases in between. CDR3 amino acids: CASSYQPTINTEAFF. The CDR3 nucleotides read TGTGCCAGCAGCTATCAACCGACAATTAACACTGAAGCTTTCTTT.

The chain combines TRBV24-1 with TRBJ2-3; D unclear. V shed 8 bases and J shed 5 bases, with 19 bases lying between them. CDR1 and CDR2 from the germline V gene are KGHDR and SFDVKD. This CDR3 comprises 15 residues. Here the CDR3 DNA reads TGTGCCACCACCGACACAGTTTCAATCGGAGATACGCAGTATTTT. This codes for CATTDTVSIGDTQYF.

This sequence joins TRBV21-1 and TRBJ2-7; the D call in the table, TRBD2, was not verified against the DNA. TRBV21-1 is classified as a pseudogene. The length of the CDR3 is 18 residues. The CDR3 nucleotides are TGTGCCAGCAGCAAACGCCCCTGCGTCCGGACGGGAACCTACGAGCAGTACTTC. As protein: CASSKRPCVRTGTYEQYF.

This clone has more than one count but fewer than ten. The chain is built from TRBV9 and TRBJ2-1; 9 bases align to TRBD2. The junction had 13 bases not matched to a gene; V was cut back by 4 bases and J by 8 bases. The CDR3 runs 16 residues. CDR1 and CDR2 from the germline V gene are SGDLS and YYNGEE. CDR3 in amino acids: CASSPRLAAPSHEQFF. Written as DNA, the CDR3 is TGTGCCAGCAGCCCCCGACTAGCGGCTCCGAGCCATGAGCAGTTCTTC.

As concerns this clone: The junction differs from germline at one of its ends, possibly a read error. The V gene is TRBV29-1, the J gene TRBJ2-2, with unresolved D. Germline-derived CDR1 and CDR2 are SQVTM and ANQGSEA. The CDR3 runs 12 residues. The CDR3 region has the DNA TGCAGCGTTGAAAGGAACAGCGGGGAGCTGTTTTTT. Translated, it gives CSVERNSGELFF.

J is TRBJ2-7 and V is TRBV15; D possibly corresponds to TRBD1 (6 bases). Between the trimmed V and J ends, which lost 0 bases and 2 bases, there was a span of 14 bases. This CDR3 is 16 amino acids long. CDR1 is LNHNV and CDR2 is YYDKDF in the germline V gene (reference sequence). CDR3 DNA sequence: TGTGCCACCAGCAGAGAGTTGTACAGGGCCACCTACGAGCAGTACTTC. It codes for CATSRELYRATYEQYF.

The V gene is TRBV11-2, the J gene TRBJ2-6; weak D call: TRBD2 (5 bases). Germline V gene data show CDR1 as SGHAT and CDR2 as FQNNGV. The CDR3 totals 16 residues. The V and J ends lost 5 bases and 2 bases respectively, with 13 bases between them. CDR3: CASSRLLGAGANVLTF. Here the CDR3 DNA reads TGTGCCAGCAGCCGCTTGCTGGGAGCTGGGGCCAACGTCCTGACTTTC.

V is TRBV7-2 and J is TRBJ1-2; 7 nucleotides align to TRBD1. This CDR3 has 14 residues. Germline CDR1 is SGHTA and CDR2 is FQGNSA. With 5 bases clipped from V and 3 bases from J, the junction kept 6 bases outside the gene matches. CDR3 coding DNA: TGTGCCAGCAGCCCAATGCAGGGGGACTATGGCTACACCTTC. Amino acids: CASSPMQGDYGYTF.

V is TRBV25-1 and J is TRBJ2-1; D may be TRBD2 (5 bases). CDR3 length equals 16 residues. Germline V gene sequence: CDR1 MGHDK, CDR2 SYGVNS. The V gene lost 2 bases and the J gene lost 4 bases, with 15 bases spanning the gap. CDR3 region: CASSEVRSGRYNEQFF. DNA for the CDR3: TGTGCCAGCAGTGAAGTCCGCAGCGGACGGTACAATGAGCAGTTCTTC.

To note about this clone: Other nucleotide sequences in the sample specify the same CDR3. This chain uses TRBV7-2 with TRBJ2-2, with D perhaps matching TRBD2 (6 bases). V was clipped by 1 base and J by 5 bases, with 8 bases between them. Germline loops: CDR1 SGHTA, CDR2 FQGNSA. The CDR3 has 14 amino acids. The CDR3, as DNA: TGTGCCAGCAGCTTAGTACGGGAGACCGGGGAGCTGTTTTTT. It is translated as CASSLVRETGELFF.

The chain is built from TRBV2 and TRBJ2-3; 7 bases map to TRBD1. The CDR3 totals 12 residues. V shed 7 bases, J shed 5 bases, and the junction held 3 bases outside the gene matches. From germline, CDR1 is SNHLY and CDR2 FYNNEI. CDR3: CASKDREDTQYF. Here the CDR3 DNA reads TGTGCCAGCAAAGACAGGGAAGATACGCAGTATTTT.

The chain combines TRBV24-1 with TRBJ2-3; D not resolved. Germline loops: CDR1 KGHDR, CDR2 SFDVKD. Trimming removed 1 base from V and 4 bases from J, with 14 bases in between. This CDR3 comprises 16 residues. For the CDR3, the DNA is TGTGCCACCAGTGATTTAAAGCGAGGTGGCGCAGATACGCAGTATTTT. Encoded protein: CATSDLKRGGADTQYF.

This clone was observed at least ten times. The chain is built from TRBV19 and TRBJ1-5; D ambiguous. The CDR3 totals 18 residues. The germline V gene has CDR1 LNHDA and CDR2 SQIVND (reference sequence). With 2 bases removed from V and 4 bases from J, the gap between germline ends came to 21 bases. CDR3 sequence (DNA): TGTGCCAGTAGTATATTGCCGGGAGTAAAAATTGATAATCAGCCCCAGCATTTT. Encoded protein: CASSILPGVKIDNQPQHF.

The genes are TRBV12-1 and TRBJ1-6; the table's D call of TRBD1 was not tested on the DNA. TRBV12-1 constitutes a pseudogene. The CDR3 has 16 amino acids. This CDR3 reads CASSHGTARARSPLHF. The CDR3 DNA follows: TGTGCCAGCAGCCACGGGACAGCCCGTGCCAGATCACCCCTCCACTTT.

V gene TRBV12-3 or TRBV12-4 combines with J gene TRBJ1-2, with unresolved D. There are 11 residues in the CDR3. Trimming pared 10 bases from V and 8 bases from J, leaving 14 bases between. The chain's CDR3 is CATSRGAGYTF. CDR3 sequence (DNA): TGTGCCACCTCGCGGGGAGCGGGCTACACCTTC.

This rearrangement joins TRBV5-8 to TRBJ1-5; no firm D call. This CDR3 is built from 14 residues. Germline V lookup: CDR1 SGHTS, CDR2 YDEGEE. V lost 0 bases and J 5 bases, leaving 9 bases between the germline ends. Here the CDR3 reads CASSLGQLDQPQHF. CDR3 nucleotide sequence: TGTGCCAGCAGCTTGGGTCAGCTAGATCAGCCCCAGCATTTT. The variable domain in full, with the rest retrieved from reference TRBV5-8 and TRBJ1-5, is EAGVTQSPTHLIKTRGQQATLRCSPISGHTSVYWYQQALGLGLQFLLWYDEGEERNRGNFPPRFSGRQFPNYSSELNVNALELEDSALYLCASSLGQLDQPQHFGDGTRLSIL.

The chain joins TRBV12-3 or TRBV12-4 to TRBJ2-5, with D possibly being TRBD1 (6 bases). V lost 2 bases and J lost 5, with 9 bases in between. This CDR3 is 13 amino acids long. CDR3 in amino acids: CASSLWGPETQYF. CDR3 coding DNA: TGTGCCAGCAGTTTATGGGGGCCGGAGACCCAGTACTTC.

In the case of this clone: This specimen includes other DNA sequences encoding the same CDR3. This chain uses TRBV5-1 with TRBJ2-2; D is undetermined. This CDR3 has 14 residues. The germline CDR1 and CDR2 sequences are SGHRS and YFSETQ. The V end lost 0 bases, the J end lost 1 base, and 4 bases lay between the germline ends. Written as DNA, the CDR3 is TGCGCCAGCAGCTTGGGAGGGAACACCGGGGAGCTGTTTTTT. Its protein product is CASSLGGNTGELFF.

The V call is TRBV28, the J call TRBJ2-2; D is unclear. Germline V lookup: CDR1 MDHEN, CDR2 SYDVKM. This CDR3 contains 14 residues. V was pared by 3 bases and J by 7 bases, with 12 bases between. The CDR3 coding sequence is TGTGCCAGCAGTTTGGGCGCTGACGGCGGGGAGCTGTTTTTT. Translated, it gives CASSLGADGGELFF.

The V gene is TRBV2, the J gene TRBJ2-7, with TRBD1 matching over 8 bases. Per germline, CDR1 SNHLY and CDR2 FYNNEI. V lost 7 bases and J lost 6; bases outside the gene matches: 8. The CDR3 loop spans 13 amino acids. The CDR3 spells CASTQAGGIEQYF. The CDR3 DNA follows: TGTGCCAGCACCCAGGCAGGGGGCATCGAGCAGTACTTC. The variable domain in full, completed from reference TRBV2 and TRBJ2-7, reads EPEVTQTPSHQVTQMGQEVILRCVPISNHLYFYWYRQILGQKVEFLVSFYNNEISEKSEIFDDQFSVERPDGSNFTLKIRSTKLEDSAMYFCASTQAGGIEQYFGPGTRLTVT.

The rearrangement uses TRBV16 and TRBJ1-6; weak D call: TRBD1 (6 bases). Germline V gene lookup returns CDR1 KGHSY and CDR2 FQNENV. Between the trimmed V and J ends, which lost 0 bases and 5 bases, there was a span of 11 bases. CDR3 size: 16 residues. The CDR3 nucleotides read TGTGCCAGCAGCCAATCATTCAGGGGCGATAATTCACCCCTCCACTTT. Its translation: CASSQSFRGDNSPLHF.

The gene calls are TRBV27 and TRBJ1-2; 9 bases fit TRBD1. The V gene end was trimmed by 5 bases and the J gene end by 5 bases; junction bases not matched to a gene: 12. The CDR3 is 16 amino acids. The germline V gene has CDR1 MNHEY and CDR2 SMNVEV (reference sequence). DNA for the CDR3: TGTGCCAGCAGTCTAAGAAACCCGGGACAGGGTTATGGCTACACCTTC. This gives the protein CASSLRNPGQGYGYTF.

The chain joins TRBV5-8 to TRBJ2-1, with D perhaps TRBD2 (6 bases). Trimming shortened V by 0 bases and J by 4 bases, and 8 bases separated the two germline ends. The germline CDR1 and CDR2 sequences are SGHTS and YDEGEE. The length of the CDR3 is 14 residues. The CDR3 protein is CASSLGDFYNEQFF. In DNA, the CDR3 is TGTGCCAGCAGCTTGGGGGACTTTTACAATGAGCAGTTCTTC.

The chain recombines TRBV6-5 with TRBJ2-3; TRBD1 is a possible D gene (5 bases). Germline V gene sequence: CDR1 MNHEY, CDR2 SVGAGI. Trimming removed 2 bases from V and 7 bases from J, with 19 bases in between. CDR3 length: 16 residues. CDR3 sequence (DNA): TGTGCCAGCAGTTACCGAGACAGAGTGCAAGGGTATACGCAGTATTTT. Its translation: CASSYRDRVQGYTQYF.

The CDR3 spells CASSLDSGTYNEQFF. CDR3 nucleotide sequence: TGTGCCAGCAGCTTAGATAGCGGTACTTACAATGAGCAGTTCTTC. The chain recombines TRBV7-2 with TRBJ2-1; the D gene is possibly TRBD2 (6 bases). V lost 1 base and J 4 bases, leaving 11 bases between the germline ends. The length of the CDR3 is 15 residues. Germline lookup yields CDR1 SGHTA and CDR2 FQGNSA.

This chain links TRBV10-3 with TRBJ1-1, with D unclear. The CDR3 is 13 amino acids. The V and J ends lost 0 bases and 7 bases respectively, with 9 bases between them. The germline V gene has CDR1 ENHRY and CDR2 SYGVKD. This chain's CDR3 is CAISESTALEAFF. Written as DNA, the CDR3 is TGTGCCATCAGTGAGTCAACAGCCCTTGAAGCTTTCTTT.